Each of the 15 T cell receptor beta chains below was sequenced from the same sample in a study of identical twins. Each CDR3 protein is one row after TCRdb ran MiXCR on the 5' RACE reads. The data contain some 190,000 distinct CDR3 sequences, about 16% of them singletons. These data also featured in a second study, about T cells expressing NK-cell markers.

The sample was CD8+ T cells sorted from blood. The receptors were gathered from a woman aged 18-29 years in good health.

V usage is TRBV5-6 and J usage is TRBJ2-4; D is unclear. The CDR3 has 14 residues. Trimming took 4 bases from V and 7 from J, leaving 15 bases between them. Germline V CDR1 and CDR2: SGHDT, YYEEEE. CDR3 in amino acids: CASSRTAAPNIQYF. For the CDR3, the DNA is TGTGCCAGCAGCCGGACCGCGGCCCCGAACATTCAGTACTTC.

This sequence joins TRBV10-2 and TRBJ2-1; D gene uncertain. Germline values: CDR1 WSHSY, CDR2 SAAADI. V lost 1 base and J 4 bases, leaving 5 bases between the germline ends. This CDR3 contains 13 residues. The chain's CDR3 is CASSEFLYNEQFF. CDR3 DNA sequence: TGCGCCAGCAGTGAGTTCCTATACAATGAGCAGTTCTTC.

This sequence joins TRBV7-9 and TRBJ1-1; D not certain. The germline CDR1 and CDR2 sequences are SEHNR and FQNEAQ (reference sequence). The CDR3 is 17 residues long. CDR3 sequence reads: CTGQHKISLTLDTEAFF. CDR3 in DNA: TGTACCGGCCAGCATAAAATTTCTTTGACTCTGGACACTGAAGCTTTCTTT.

This clonotype was seen a handful of times. The V gene is TRBV12-3 or TRBV12-4, the J gene TRBJ1-2, with a possible D match to TRBD1 (5 bases). The germline V and J ends were trimmed by 5 bases and 10 bases, with 17 bases remaining between them. This CDR3 has 13 amino acids. CDR3 sequence (DNA): TGTGCCAGCAGTGTCGGGACGGGGGGTGACTACACCTTC. This gives the protein CASSVGTGGDYTF.

The V call is TRBV20-1, the J call TRBJ2-5; 7 bases are a match to TRBD1. The CDR3 is 14 residues long. V shed 3 bases and J 5 bases; nucleotides not matched to a gene: 9. The germline CDR1 and CDR2 sequences are DFQATT and SNEGSKA (reference sequence). This CDR3 reads CSAREPTGFETQYF. The CDR3 nucleotides are TGCAGTGCTAGGGAACCGACAGGGTTCGAGACCCAGTACTTC.

The V gene is TRBV15, the J gene TRBJ2-3, with TRBD2 as a possible D gene (6 bases). Germline V gives CDR1 LNHNV, CDR2 YYDKDF (reference sequence). The CDR3 runs to 15 residues. The V end lost 3 bases, the J end lost 2 bases, and 12 bases lay between the germline ends. The CDR3 nucleotides are TGTGCCACCAGCAGGACGCGGGGCCCCACAGATACGCAGTATTTT. This codes for CATSRTRGPTDTQYF.

This chain joins TRBV6-6 and TRBJ1-6; D may be TRBD1 (5 bases). This CDR3 contains 11 residues. The germline V gene encodes CDR1 MNHNY and CDR2 SVGAGI (reference sequence). V was shortened by 7 bases and J by 11 bases, with 9 bases between the two germline ends. CDR3 in amino acids: CASTSGAPLHF. The CDR3 nucleotides are TGTGCCAGCACCTCGGGGGCACCCCTCCACTTT.

This chain links TRBV29-1 with TRBJ1-2; D gene unclear. V was shortened by 8 bases and J by 7 bases, with 14 bases between the two germline ends. Germline V gene lookup returns CDR1 SQVTM and CDR2 ANQGSEA. The CDR3 consists of 11 residues. CDR3: CSFGFFGGYTF. In DNA form, the CDR3 reads TGCAGCTTTGGGTTTTTCGGTGGCTACACCTTC.

This clonotype was counted between two and nine times. The chain joins TRBV4-2 to TRBJ2-1, with 13 nucleotides matching TRBD2. Germline CDR1 and CDR2: LGHNA and YNFKEQ. The CDR3 loop spans 20 amino acids. Losses at the gene ends were 2 bases for V and 4 bases for J; bases not matched to a gene: 14. The CDR3 protein is CASSQPRGLAGVAGYNEQFF. As DNA, the CDR3 is TGTGCCAGCAGCCAACCTCGAGGACTAGCGGGAGTTGCGGGTTACAATGAGCAGTTCTTC.

This clonotype was counted only a few times. J is TRBJ1-5 and V is TRBV2; weak D call: TRBD1 (5 bases). CDR1 SNHLY and CDR2 FYNNEI come from the germline V gene. Trimming took 7 bases from V and 6 from J, leaving 19 bases between them. The CDR3 contains 15 residues. As DNA, the CDR3 is TGTGCCAGCAACCTGGTTCGAGGGGCGGCTCAGCCCCAGCATTTT. Translation gives CASNLVRGAAQPQHF.

The J gene is TRBJ2-1, the V gene TRBV7-8; TRBD2 aligns across 9 bases. The V gene end was trimmed by 1 base and the J gene end by 5 bases; junction bases not matched to a gene: 6. CDR1 is SGHVS and CDR2 is FQNEAQ in the germline V gene. This CDR3 region has 16 residues. The CDR3 nucleotides read TGTGCCAGCAGCTTAGTACTTAGCGGGAGACACAATGAGCAGTTCTTC. It encodes CASSLVLSGRHNEQFF.

The count of this clonotype is one. V is TRBV7-9 and J is TRBJ2-2, with TRBD2 as a possible D gene (6 bases). CDR3 length: 16 amino acids. Germline-derived CDR1 and CDR2 are SEHNR and FQNEAQ (reference sequence). The V end was cut by 1 base, the J end by 4 bases, with 13 bases between. CDR3 DNA: TGTGCCAGCAGCTTAGTGGGACTGTTGAGCACCGGGGAGCTGTTTTTT. Its protein is CASSLVGLLSTGELFF.

This chain connects TRBV7-9 to TRBJ2-5, with TRBD2 as a possible D gene (5 bases). This CDR3 has 13 residues. Trimming took off 7 bases at V and 3 bases at J, with 12 bases between the two ends. CDR1 and CDR2 (germline): SEHNR, FQNEAQ (reference sequence). The CDR3 coding sequence is TGTGCCAGCAACGAAGCCGGGAAAGAGACCCAGTACTTC. Protein: CASNEAGKETQYF.

The chain couples TRBV29-1 to TRBJ1-2, with D hard to call. V lost 0 bases and J 2 bases, leaving 10 bases between the germline ends. This CDR3 comprises 14 residues. Germline V gives CDR1 SQVTM, CDR2 ANQGSEA. DNA of the CDR3: TGCAGCGTTGAAGATCGGGAAATGAACTATGGCTACACCTTC. The encoded protein is CSVEDREMNYGYTF.

This clonotype was picked up a small number of times. This chain uses TRBV12-3 or TRBV12-4 with TRBJ2-7, with D perhaps TRBD2 (5 bases). V gave up 1 base and J gave up 6 bases, with 10 bases separating them. The length of the CDR3 is 13 residues. The CDR3 DNA is TGTGCCAGCAGTTTAGGGGGAGTGAGCGAGCAGTACTTC. Protein sequence: CASSLGGVSEQYF.